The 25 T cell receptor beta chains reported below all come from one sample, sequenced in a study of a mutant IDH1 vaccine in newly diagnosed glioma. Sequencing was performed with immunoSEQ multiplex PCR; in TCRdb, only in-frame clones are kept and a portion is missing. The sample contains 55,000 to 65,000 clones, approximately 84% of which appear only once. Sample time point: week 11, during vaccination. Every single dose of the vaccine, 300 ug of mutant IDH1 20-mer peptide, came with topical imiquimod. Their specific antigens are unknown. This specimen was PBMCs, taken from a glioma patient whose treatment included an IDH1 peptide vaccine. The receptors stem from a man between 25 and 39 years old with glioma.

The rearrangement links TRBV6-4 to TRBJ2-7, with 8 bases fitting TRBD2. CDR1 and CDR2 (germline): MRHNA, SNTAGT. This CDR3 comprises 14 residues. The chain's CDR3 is CPQTPSGGAYEQYF. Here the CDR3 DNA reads TGTCCGCAGACCCCTTCGGGGGGGGCCTACGAGCAGTACTTC.

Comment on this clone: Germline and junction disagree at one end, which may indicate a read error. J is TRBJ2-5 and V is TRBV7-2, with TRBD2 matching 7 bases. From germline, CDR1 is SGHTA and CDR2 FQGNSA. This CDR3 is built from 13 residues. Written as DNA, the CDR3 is TGTGCCAGCAGCCTAGCGGTGGATTGGGCCCAGTACTTC. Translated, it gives CASSLAVDWAQYF.

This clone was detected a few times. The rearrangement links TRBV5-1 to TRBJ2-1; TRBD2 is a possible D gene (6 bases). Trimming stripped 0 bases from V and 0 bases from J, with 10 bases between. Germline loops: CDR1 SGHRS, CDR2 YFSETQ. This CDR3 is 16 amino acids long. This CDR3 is CASSLGGASSYNEQFF. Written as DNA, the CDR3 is TGCGCCAGCAGCTTGGGCGGGGCGAGCTCCTACAATGAGCAGTTCTTC. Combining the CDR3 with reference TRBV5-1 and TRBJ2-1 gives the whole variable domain KAGVTQTPRYLIKTRGQQVTLSCSPISGHRSVSWYQQTPGQGLQFLFEYFSETQRNKGNFPGRFSGRQFSNSRSEMNVSTLELGDSALYLCASSLGGASSYNEQFFGPGTRLTVL.

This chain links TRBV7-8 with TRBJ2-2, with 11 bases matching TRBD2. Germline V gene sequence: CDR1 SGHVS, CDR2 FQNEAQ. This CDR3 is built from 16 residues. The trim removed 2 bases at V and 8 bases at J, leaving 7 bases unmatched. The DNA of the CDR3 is TGTGCCAGCAGCTTAAGTCCTAGCGGGAGGAGAGGGGAGCTGTTTTTT. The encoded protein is CASSLSPSGRRGELFF.

In DNA form, the CDR3 reads TGCGCCAGCAGTGAGTCGCTAGCGGGGCGGCGCCCGTATTTT. It encodes CASSESLAGRRPYF. V usage is TRBV10-2 and J usage is TRBJ2-3, with TRBD2 matching 9 bases. The CDR3 has 14 amino acids. The germline gives CDR1 WSHSY, CDR2 SAAADI. Trimming removed 0 bases from V and 14 bases from J; junction bases left unmatched: 9.

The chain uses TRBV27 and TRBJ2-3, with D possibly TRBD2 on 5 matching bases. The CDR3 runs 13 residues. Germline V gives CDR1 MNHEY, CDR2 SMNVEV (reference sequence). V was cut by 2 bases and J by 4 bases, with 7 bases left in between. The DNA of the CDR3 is TGTGCCAGCAGTTTAGCGGGCGCAGATACGCAGTATTTT. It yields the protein CASSLAGADTQYF.

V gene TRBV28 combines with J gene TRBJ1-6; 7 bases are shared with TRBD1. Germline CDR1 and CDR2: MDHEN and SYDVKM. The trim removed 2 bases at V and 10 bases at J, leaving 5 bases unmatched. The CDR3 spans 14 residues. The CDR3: CASSLGRGESPLHF. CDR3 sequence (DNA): TGTGCCAGCAGTTTAGGCAGGGGGGAATCACCCCTCCACTTT. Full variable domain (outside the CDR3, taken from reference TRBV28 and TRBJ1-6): DVKVTQSSRYLVKRTGEKVFLECVQDMDHENMFWYRQDPGLGLRLIYFSYDVKMKEKGDIPEGYSVSREKKERFSLILESASTNQTSMYLCASSLGRGESPLHFGNGTRLTVT.

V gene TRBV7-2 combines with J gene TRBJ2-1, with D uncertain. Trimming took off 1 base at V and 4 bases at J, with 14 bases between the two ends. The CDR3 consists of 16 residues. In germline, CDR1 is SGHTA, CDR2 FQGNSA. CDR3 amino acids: CASSLGRPSLYNEQFF. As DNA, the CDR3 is TGTGCCAGCAGCTTAGGGCGTCCCTCGTTATACAATGAGCAGTTCTTC.

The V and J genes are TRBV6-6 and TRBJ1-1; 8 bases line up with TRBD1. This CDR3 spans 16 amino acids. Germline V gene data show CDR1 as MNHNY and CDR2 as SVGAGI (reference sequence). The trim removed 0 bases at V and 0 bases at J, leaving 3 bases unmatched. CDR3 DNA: TGTGCCAGCAGTTACTCAGGGACAGGAATGAACACTGAAGCTTTCTTT. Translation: CASSYSGTGMNTEAFF.

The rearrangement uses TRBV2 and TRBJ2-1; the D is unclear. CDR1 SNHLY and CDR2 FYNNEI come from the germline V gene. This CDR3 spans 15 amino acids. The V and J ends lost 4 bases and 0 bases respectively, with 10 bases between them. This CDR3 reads CASSVAGSSYNEQFF. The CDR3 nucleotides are TGTGCCAGCAGTGTTGCTGGAAGCTCCTACAATGAGCAGTTCTTC.

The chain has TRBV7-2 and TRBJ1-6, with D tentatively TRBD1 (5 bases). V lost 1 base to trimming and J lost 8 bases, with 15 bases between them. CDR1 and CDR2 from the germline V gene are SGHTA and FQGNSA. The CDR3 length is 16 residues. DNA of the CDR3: TGTGCCAGCAGCTTAGGGGGGGGAACTCGGTATTCACCCCTCCACTTT. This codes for CASSLGGGTRYSPLHF. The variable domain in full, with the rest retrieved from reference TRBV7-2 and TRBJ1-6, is GAGVSQSPSNKVTEKGKDVELRCDPISGHTALYWYRQSLGQGLEFLIYFQGNSAPDKSGLPSDRFSAERTGGSVSTLTIQRTQQEDSAVYLCASSLGGGTRYSPLHFGNGTRLTVT.

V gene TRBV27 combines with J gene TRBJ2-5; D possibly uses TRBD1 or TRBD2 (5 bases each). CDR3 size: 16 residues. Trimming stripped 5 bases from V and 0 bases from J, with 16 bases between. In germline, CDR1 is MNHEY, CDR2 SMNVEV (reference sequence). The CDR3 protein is CASSPLEGTHQETQYF. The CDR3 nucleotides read TGTGCCAGCAGTCCTTTAGAGGGGACGCACCAAGAGACCCAGTACTTC.

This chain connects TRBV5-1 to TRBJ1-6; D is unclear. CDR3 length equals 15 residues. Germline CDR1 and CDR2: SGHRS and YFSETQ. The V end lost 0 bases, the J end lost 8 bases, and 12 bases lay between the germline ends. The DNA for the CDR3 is TGCGCCAGCAGCTTGGCGGGTTTTCGATATTCACCCCTCCACTTT. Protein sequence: CASSLAGFRYSPLHF.

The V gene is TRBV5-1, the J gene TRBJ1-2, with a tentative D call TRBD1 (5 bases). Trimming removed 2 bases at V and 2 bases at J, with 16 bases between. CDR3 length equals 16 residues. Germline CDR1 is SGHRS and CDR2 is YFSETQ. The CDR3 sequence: CASSLDGHALNYGYTF. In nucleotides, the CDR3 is TGCGCCAGCAGCTTAGACGGACACGCTTTAAACTATGGCTACACCTTC. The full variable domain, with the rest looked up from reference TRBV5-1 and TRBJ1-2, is KAGVTQTPRYLIKTRGQQVTLSCSPISGHRSVSWYQQTPGQGLQFLFEYFSETQRNKGNFPGRFSGRQFSNSRSEMNVSTLELGDSALYLCASSLDGHALNYGYTFGSGTRLTVV.

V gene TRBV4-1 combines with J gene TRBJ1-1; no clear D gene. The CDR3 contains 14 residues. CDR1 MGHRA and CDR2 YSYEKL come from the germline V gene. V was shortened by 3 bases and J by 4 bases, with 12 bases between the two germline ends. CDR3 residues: CASSQERSSTEAFF. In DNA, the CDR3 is TGCGCCAGCAGCCAGGAGAGGTCGAGCACTGAAGCTTTCTTT.

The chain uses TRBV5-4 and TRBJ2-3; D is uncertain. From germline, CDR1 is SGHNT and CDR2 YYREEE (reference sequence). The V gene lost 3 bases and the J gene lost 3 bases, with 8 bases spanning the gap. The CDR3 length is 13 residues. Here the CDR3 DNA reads TGTGCCAGCAGCTCGGGCCTGACAGATACGCAGTATTTT. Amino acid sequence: CASSSGLTDTQYF.

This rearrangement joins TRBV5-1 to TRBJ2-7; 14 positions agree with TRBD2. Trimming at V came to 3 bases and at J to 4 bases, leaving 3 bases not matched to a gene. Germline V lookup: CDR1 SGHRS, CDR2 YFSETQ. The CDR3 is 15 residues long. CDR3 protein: CASSSRLAGGYEQYF. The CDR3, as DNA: TGCGCCAGCAGCTCCCGACTAGCGGGAGGGTACGAGCAGTACTTC.

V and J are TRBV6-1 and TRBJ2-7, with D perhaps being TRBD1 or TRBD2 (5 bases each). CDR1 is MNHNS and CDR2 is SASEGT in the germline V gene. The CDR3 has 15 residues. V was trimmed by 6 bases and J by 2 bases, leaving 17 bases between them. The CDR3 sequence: CASRGDRDGTYEQYF. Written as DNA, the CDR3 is TGTGCCAGCAGGGGGGACCGGGACGGGACCTACGAGCAGTACTTC.

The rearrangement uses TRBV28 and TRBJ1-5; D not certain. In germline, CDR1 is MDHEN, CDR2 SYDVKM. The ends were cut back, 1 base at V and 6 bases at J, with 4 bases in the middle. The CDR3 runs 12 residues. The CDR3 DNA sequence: TGTGCCAGCAGTTTATACGGTCAGCCCCAGCATTTT. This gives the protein CASSLYGQPQHF.

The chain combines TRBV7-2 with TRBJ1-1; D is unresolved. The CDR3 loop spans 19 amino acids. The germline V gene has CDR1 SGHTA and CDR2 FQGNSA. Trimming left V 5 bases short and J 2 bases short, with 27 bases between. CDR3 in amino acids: CASSPQNSNLFRYNTEAFF. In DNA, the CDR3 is TGTGCCAGCAGCCCACAAAATTCCAACCTCTTCCGCTACAACACTGAAGCTTTCTTT.

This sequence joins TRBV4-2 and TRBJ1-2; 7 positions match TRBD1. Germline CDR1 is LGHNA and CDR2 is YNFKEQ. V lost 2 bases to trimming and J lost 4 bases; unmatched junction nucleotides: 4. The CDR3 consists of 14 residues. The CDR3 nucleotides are TGTGCCAGCAGCCAACCCGGGACAGCCTATGGCTACACCTTC. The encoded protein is CASSQPGTAYGYTF.

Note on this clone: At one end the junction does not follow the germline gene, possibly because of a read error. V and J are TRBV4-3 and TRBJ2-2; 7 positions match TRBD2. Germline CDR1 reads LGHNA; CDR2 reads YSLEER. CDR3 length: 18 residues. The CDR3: CASSQDFTGGSQHRGAVF. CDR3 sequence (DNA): TGCGCCAGCAGCCAAGATTTTACCGGCGGGAGCCAACACCGGGGAGCTGTTTTT.

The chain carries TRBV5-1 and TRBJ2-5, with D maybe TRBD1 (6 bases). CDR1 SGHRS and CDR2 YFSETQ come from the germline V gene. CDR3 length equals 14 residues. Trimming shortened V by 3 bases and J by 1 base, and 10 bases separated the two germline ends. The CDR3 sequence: CASSSAGAQETQYF. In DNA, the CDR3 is TGCGCCAGCAGCTCCGCAGGGGCCCAAGAGACCCAGTACTTC.

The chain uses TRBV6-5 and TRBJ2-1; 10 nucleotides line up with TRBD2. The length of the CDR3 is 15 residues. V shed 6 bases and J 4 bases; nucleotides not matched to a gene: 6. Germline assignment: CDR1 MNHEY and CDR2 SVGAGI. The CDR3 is CASRRGLALYNEQFF. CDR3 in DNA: TGTGCCAGCAGGAGGGGACTAGCGTTATACAATGAGCAGTTCTTC.

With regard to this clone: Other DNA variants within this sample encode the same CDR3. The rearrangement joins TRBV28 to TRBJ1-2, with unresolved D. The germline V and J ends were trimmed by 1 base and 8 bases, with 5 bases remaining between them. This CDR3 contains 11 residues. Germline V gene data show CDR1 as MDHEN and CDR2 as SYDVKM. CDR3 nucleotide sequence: TGTGCCAGCAGTTTATTGGAAGGCTACACCTTC. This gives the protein CASSLLEGYTF.